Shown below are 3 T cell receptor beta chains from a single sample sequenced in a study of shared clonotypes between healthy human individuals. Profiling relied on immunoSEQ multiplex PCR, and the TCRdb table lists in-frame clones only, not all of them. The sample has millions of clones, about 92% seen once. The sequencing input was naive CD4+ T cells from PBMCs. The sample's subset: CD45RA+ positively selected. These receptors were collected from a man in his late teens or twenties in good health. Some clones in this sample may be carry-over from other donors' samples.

CDR3 residues: CASSSDRNSNQPQHF. The CDR3 bases are TGTGCCAGCAGCTCCGACAGGAATAGCAATCAGCCCCAGCATTTT. The chain carries TRBV7-8 and TRBJ1-5, with D possibly being TRBD1 (6 bases). Germline V gene sequence: CDR1 SGHVS, CDR2 FQNEAQ. The CDR3 runs 15 residues. Deletions cut 4 bases from V and 0 bases from J, with 10 bases between.

CDR3 nucleotide sequence: TGTGCCAGCTCACCATCCAGGAAGGGGACAGATACGCAGTATTTT. Protein sequence: CASSPSRKGTDTQYF. The chain employs TRBV18 and TRBJ2-3; perhaps TRBD1 as D (5 bases). CDR1 is KGHSH, CDR2 LQKENI, per germline. Between the trimmed V and J ends, which lost 2 bases and 3 bases, there was a span of 12 bases. This CDR3 region has 15 residues.

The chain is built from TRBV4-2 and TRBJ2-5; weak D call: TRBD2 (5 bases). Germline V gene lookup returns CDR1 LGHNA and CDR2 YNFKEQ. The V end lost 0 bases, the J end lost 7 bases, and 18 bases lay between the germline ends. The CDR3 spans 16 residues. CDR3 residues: CASSQDQSSIGVTQYF. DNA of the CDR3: TGTGCCAGCAGCCAAGATCAGTCCAGTATCGGGGTGACCCAGTACTTC.